This note documents a single T cell receptor (beta chain) sequence. Antigen unknown. Newly diagnosed hyperthyroidism, duration under 2 months, in patients aged 18 to 65. Clinical symptoms, serum thyroxine, TRAb, thyroid ultrasound and orbital computed tomography established diagnosis. PBMCs were collected from an approximately 9.2 ml volume of fresh peripheral blood. The data belong to a study of T cells in Graves' hyperthyroidism and ophthalmopathy. Study-level findings and limits: Onset of ophthalmopathy came a median roughly 6.5 months after the model predicted it.

Regions amplified from RNA transcripts were the TCR beta CDR3 regions. The TCR CDR3 first-round RT-PCR relied on the HTBI primer set. In TCRdb, the multiplex PCR reads were re-called with MiXCR into one record per CDR3 protein. The sample has roughly 660,000 distinct CDR3 sequences, around 16% seen once. This TCR derives from a man aged 50-59 years with Graves' hyperthyroidism. Material: blood.

CDR3 region: CASSQATGVGQPQHF. CDR3 nucleotide sequence: TGTGCCAGCAGCCAGGCGACAGGGGTCGGTCAGCCCCAGCATTTT. This chain connects TRBV3-1 to TRBJ1-5; 8 positions match TRBD1. Trimming took 3 bases from V and 6 from J; bases not matched to a gene: 7. CDR3 length equals 15 residues. Germline V lookup: CDR1 LGHDT, CDR2 YNNKEL (reference sequence).